The 6 T cell receptor beta chains below come from one sample, sequenced in a study of T-cell memory formation after mild COVID-19. TCRdb re-called the 5' RACE reads with MiXCR, one entry per CDR3 protein. Among approximately 350,000 distinct CDR3 sequences listed, approximately 13% were seen once. Sequenced input: PBMCs or a T cell subset sorted from them (not recorded which). The receptor source for this set is a young man who had mild COVID-19 (a few samples of this study predate the infection). Cell type and time point are not known.

This clonotype was seen only a few times. The gene calls are TRBV7-3 and TRBJ2-1; no clear D. The CDR3 spans 14 residues. Trimming shortened V by 5 bases and J by 6 bases, and 14 bases separated the two germline ends. Germline lookup yields CDR1 SGHTA and CDR2 FQGTGA. CDR3 loop: CASSPSMGINEQFF. The CDR3 DNA sequence: TGTGCCAGCAGCCCATCCATGGGGATCAATGAGCAGTTCTTC.

This clonotype was counted only a few times. The J gene is TRBJ2-3, the V gene TRBV11-2; no clear D. Trimming cost V 5 bases and J 2 bases, with 20 bases left between them. Germline-derived CDR1 and CDR2 are SGHAT and FQNNGV. The CDR3 sequence is 17 residues long. This CDR3 reads CASSHPQDPGFTDTQYF. DNA for the CDR3: TGTGCCAGCAGCCACCCCCAGGACCCAGGTTTCACAGATACGCAGTATTTT. Together with reference TRBV11-2 and TRBJ2-3, the CDR3 gives the full variable domain: EAGVAQSPRYKIIEKRQSVAFWCNPISGHATLYWYQQILGQGPKLLIQFQNNGVVDDSQLPKDRFSAERLKGVDSTLKIQPAKLEDSAVYLCASSHPQDPGFTDTQYFGPGTRLTVL.

A few counts support this clonotype. The rearrangement joins TRBV12-3 or TRBV12-4 to TRBJ1-2; D unclear. Trimming pared 8 bases from V and 0 bases from J, leaving 10 bases between. CDR3 length: 13 amino acids. CDR3: CASGLGANYGYTF. The CDR3 region has the DNA TGTGCCAGCGGCTTAGGAGCTAACTATGGCTACACCTTC.

In this sample, this clonotype turned up a few times. The chain employs TRBV20-1 and TRBJ1-1; unclear D gene. In germline, CDR1 is DFQATT, CDR2 SNEGSKA (reference sequence). The CDR3 loop spans 14 amino acids. V was shortened by 0 bases and J by 6 bases, with 14 bases between the two germline ends. CDR3 nucleotide sequence: TGCAGTGCTAGAGATGGGCACCCTTCCGCTGAAGCTTTCTTT. The encoded protein is CSARDGHPSAEAFF.

The chain joins TRBV6-5 to TRBJ2-5; D perhaps matches TRBD2 (6 bases). The ends were cut back, 2 bases at V and 5 bases at J, with 6 bases in the middle. The CDR3 covers 12 residues. The germline CDR1 and CDR2 sequences are MNHEY and SVGAGI. The chain's CDR3 is CASSYGRETQYF. The DNA of the CDR3 is TGTGCCAGCAGTTACGGGAGGGAGACCCAGTACTTC.

This clonotype appeared a few times. V gene TRBV5-1 combines with J gene TRBJ1-2; D is unresolved. There are 16 residues in the CDR3. Germline CDR1 and CDR2: SGHRS and YFSETQ. The ends were cut back, 1 base at V and 4 bases at J, with 17 bases in the middle. In DNA form, the CDR3 reads TGCGCCAGCAGCTTGTCGGGCCGCGTACAGAGCTATGGCTACACCTTC. It codes for CASSLSGRVQSYGYTF.